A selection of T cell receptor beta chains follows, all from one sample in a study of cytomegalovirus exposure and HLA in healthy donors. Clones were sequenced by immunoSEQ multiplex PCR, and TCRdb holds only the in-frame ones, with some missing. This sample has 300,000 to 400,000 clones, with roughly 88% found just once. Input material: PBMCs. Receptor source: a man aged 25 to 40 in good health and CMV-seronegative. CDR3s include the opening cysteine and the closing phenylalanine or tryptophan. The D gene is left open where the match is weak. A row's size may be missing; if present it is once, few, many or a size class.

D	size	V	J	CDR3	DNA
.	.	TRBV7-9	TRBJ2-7	CASSLVLSGYEQYF	TGTGCCAGCAGCTTAGTGCTGAGCGGCTACGAGCAGTACTTC
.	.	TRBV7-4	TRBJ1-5	CASSGTGTSSNQPQHF	TGTGCCAGCAGCGGTACCGGGACATCTAGCAATCAGCCCCAGCATTTT
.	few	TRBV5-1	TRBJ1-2	CASSLDWRLYGYTF	TGCGCCAGCAGCTTGGATTGGCGGCTCTATGGCTACACCTTC
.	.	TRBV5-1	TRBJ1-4	CASSLGTGSGEKLFF	TGCGCCAGCAGCTTAGGAACAGGGTCCGGAGAAAAACTGTTTTTT
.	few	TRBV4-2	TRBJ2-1	CASSQVALEASQYEQFF	TGTGCCAGCAGCCAAGTCGCGCTCGAGGCGTCTCAGTATGAGCAGTTCTTC
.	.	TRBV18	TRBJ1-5	CASSPGHNQPQHF	TGTGCCAGCTCACCAGGGCACAATCAGCCCCAGCATTTT
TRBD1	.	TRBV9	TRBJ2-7	CASSAGQDYEQYF	TGTGCCAGCAGCGCGGGACAGGACTACGAGCAGTACTTC
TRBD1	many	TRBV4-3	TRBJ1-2	CASSQDRRQGGSNYGYTF	TGCGCCAGCAGCCAAGATCGGCGACAGGGGGGTTCTAACTATGGCTACACCTTC
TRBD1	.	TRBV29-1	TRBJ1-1	CSAGTGRTEAFF	TGCAGCGCTGGGACAGGGCGGACTGAAGCTTTCTTT
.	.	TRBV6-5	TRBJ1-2	CASSSGYGYTF	TGTGCCAGCAGTTCGGGCTATGGCTACACCTTC
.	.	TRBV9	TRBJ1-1	CASSVGFRGRTEAFF	TGTGCCAGCAGCGTAGGTTTCAGGGGACGCACTGAAGCTTTCTTT
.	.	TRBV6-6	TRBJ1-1	CASSRQPKGTEAFF	TGTGCCAGCAGCCGACAGCCAAAAGGAACTGAAGCTTTCTTT